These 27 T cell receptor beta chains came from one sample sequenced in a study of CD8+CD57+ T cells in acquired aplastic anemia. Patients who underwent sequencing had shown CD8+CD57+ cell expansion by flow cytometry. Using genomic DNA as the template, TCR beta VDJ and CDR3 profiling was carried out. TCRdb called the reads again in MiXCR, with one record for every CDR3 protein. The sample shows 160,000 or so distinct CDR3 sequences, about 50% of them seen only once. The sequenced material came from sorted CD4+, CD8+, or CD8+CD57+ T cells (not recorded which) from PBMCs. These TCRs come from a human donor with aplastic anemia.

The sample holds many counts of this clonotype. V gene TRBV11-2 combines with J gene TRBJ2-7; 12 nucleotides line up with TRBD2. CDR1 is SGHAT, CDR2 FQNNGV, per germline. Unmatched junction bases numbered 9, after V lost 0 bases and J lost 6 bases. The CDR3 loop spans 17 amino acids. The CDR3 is CASSLELAGGDPGEQYF. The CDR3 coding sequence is TGTGCCAGCAGCTTAGAGCTAGCGGGAGGGGACCCGGGCGAGCAGTACTTC.

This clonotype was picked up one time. CDR3 residues: CASRQSGSYEQYF. CDR3 coding DNA: TGCGCCAGCAGACAATCGGGTTCCTACGAGCAGTACTTC. The V call is TRBV10-2, the J call TRBJ2-7; no clear D. V lost 6 bases and J lost 1, with 10 bases in between. The CDR3 has 13 residues. CDR1 is WSHSY and CDR2 is SAAADI in the germline V gene.

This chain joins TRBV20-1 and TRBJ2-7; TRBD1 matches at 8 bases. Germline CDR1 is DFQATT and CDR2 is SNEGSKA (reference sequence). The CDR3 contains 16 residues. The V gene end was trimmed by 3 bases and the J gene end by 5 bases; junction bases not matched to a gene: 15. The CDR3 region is CSASGLGRGHGDEQYF. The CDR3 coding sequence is TGCAGTGCTAGTGGGTTGGGCAGGGGGCACGGCGACGAGCAGTACTTC.

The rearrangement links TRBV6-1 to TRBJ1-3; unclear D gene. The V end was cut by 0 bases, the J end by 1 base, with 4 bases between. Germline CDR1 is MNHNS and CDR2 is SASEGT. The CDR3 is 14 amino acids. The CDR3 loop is CASSEAESGNTIYF. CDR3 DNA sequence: TGTGCCAGCAGTGAAGCGGAGTCTGGAAACACCATATATTTT.

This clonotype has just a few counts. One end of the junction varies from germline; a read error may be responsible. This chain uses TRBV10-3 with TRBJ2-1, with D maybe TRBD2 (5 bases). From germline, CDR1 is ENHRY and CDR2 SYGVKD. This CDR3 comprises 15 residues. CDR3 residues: CAITDPEDSDNEQSF. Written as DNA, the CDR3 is TGTGCCATCACCGATCCAGAGGACTCCGACAATGAGCAGTCCTTC.

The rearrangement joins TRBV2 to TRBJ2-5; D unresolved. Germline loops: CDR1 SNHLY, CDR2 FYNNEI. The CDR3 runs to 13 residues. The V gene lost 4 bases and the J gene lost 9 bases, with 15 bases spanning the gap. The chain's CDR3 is CASSVFSNQPQYF. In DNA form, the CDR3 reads TGTGCCAGCAGTGTTTTTAGTAATCAGCCCCAGTACTTC.

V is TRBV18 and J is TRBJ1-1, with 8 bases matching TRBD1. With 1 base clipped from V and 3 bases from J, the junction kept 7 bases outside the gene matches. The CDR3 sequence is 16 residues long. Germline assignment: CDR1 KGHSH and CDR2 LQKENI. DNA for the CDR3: TGTGCCAGCTCACCACGGTTAACAGGGGGTTACACTGAAGCTTTCTTT. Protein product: CASSPRLTGGYTEAFF.

The CDR3 nucleotides are TGCAGTGCTAGGAAAGCGGAACCCTCCAATGAGCAGTTCTTC. This gives the protein CSARKAEPSNEQFF. The V gene is TRBV20-1, the J gene TRBJ2-1, with D perhaps TRBD2 (5 bases). V dropped 3 bases and J dropped 6 bases, with 15 bases sitting between them. Germline V gives CDR1 DFQATT, CDR2 SNEGSKA (reference sequence). The CDR3 has 14 amino acids.

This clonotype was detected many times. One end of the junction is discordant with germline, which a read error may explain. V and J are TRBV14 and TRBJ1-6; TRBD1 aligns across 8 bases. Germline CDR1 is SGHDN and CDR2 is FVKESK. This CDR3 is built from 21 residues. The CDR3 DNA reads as TGTGCCAGCAGCGAAGACGCCTACGCAGGGGGCGCGGTCTCCTATAATTCACCCCTCCACTTT. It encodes CASSEDAYAGGAVSYNSPLHF.

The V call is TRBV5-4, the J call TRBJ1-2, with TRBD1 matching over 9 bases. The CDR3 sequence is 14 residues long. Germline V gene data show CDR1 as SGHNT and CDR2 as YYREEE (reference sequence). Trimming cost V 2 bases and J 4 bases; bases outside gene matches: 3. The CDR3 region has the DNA TGTGCCAGCAGCTTAGGACAGGGGCTCTATGGCTACACCTTC. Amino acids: CASSLGQGLYGYTF.

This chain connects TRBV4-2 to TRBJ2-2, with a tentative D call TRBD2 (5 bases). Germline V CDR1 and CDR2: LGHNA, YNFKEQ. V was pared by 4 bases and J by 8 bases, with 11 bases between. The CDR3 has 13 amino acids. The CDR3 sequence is CASSRPEGGELFF. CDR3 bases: TGTGCCAGCAGCCGCCCCGAGGGTGGGGAGCTGTTTTTT.

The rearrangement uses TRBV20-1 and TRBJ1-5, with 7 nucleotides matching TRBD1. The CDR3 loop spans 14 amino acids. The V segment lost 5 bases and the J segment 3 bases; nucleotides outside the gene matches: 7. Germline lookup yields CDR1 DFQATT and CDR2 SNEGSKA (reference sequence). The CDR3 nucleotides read TGCAGTGCTTTCGACAGGGCGACCAATCAGCCCCAGCATTTT. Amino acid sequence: CSAFDRATNQPQHF.

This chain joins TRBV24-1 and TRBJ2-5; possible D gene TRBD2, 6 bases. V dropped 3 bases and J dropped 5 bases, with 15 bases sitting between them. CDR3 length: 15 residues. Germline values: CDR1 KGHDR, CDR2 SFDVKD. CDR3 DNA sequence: TGTGCCACCAGTGATCCCCGGGGGACCGGGGAGACCCAGTACTTC. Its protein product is CATSDPRGTGETQYF.

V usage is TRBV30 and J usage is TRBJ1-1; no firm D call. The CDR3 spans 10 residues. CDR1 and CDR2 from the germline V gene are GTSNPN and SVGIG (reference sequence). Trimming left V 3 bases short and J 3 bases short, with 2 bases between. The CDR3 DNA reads TGTGCCTGGAGGTACACTGAAGCTTTCTTT. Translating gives CAWRYTEAFF.

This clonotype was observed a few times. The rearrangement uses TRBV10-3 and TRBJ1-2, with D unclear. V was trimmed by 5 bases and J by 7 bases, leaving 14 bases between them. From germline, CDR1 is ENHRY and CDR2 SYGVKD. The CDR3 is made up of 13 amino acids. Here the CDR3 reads CAISTDNNGGYTF. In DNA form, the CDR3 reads TGTGCCATCAGTACCGACAATAACGGTGGCTACACCTTC.

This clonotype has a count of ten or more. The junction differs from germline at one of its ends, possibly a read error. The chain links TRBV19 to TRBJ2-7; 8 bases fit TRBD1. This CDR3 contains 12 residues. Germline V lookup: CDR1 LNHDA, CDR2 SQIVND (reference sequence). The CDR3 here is CASSTQTGEKHF. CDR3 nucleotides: TGTGCCAGTAGTACCCAGACAGGGGAGAAACACTTC.

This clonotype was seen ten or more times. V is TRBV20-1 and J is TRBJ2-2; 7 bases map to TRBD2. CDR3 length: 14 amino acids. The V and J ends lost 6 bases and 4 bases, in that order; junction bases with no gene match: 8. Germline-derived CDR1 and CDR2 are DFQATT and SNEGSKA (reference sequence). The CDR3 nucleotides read TGCAGTGCCACGGGACTAACTCCCACCGGGGAGCTGTTTTTT. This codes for CSATGLTPTGELFF.

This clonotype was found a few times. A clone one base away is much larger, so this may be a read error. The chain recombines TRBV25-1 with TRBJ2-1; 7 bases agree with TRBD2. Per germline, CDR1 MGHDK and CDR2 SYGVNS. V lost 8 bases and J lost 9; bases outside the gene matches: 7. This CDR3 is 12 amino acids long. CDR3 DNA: TGTGCCAGCCGAGCGGGGAGCATTGAGCAGTTCTTC. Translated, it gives CASRAGSIEQFF.

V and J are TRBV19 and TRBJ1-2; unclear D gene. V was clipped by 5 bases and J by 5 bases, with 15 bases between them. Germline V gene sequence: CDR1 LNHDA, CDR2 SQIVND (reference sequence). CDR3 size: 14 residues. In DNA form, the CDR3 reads TGTGCCAGTAGTCACTCGGGTGCCGCATATGGCTACACCTTC. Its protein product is CASSHSGAAYGYTF. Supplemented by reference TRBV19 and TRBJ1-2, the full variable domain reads DGGITQSPKYLFRKEGQNVTLSCEQNLNHDAMYWYRQDPGQGLRLIYYSQIVNDFQKGDIAEGYSVSREKKESFPLTVTSAQKNPTAFYLCASSHSGAAYGYTFGSGTRLTVV.

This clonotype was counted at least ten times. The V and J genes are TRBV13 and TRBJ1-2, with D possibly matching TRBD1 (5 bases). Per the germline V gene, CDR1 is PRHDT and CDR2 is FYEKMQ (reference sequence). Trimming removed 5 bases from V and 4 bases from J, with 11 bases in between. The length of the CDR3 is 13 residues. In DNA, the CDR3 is TGTGCCAGCAGCCTCGACAGCCCCTATGGCTACACCTTC. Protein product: CASSLDSPYGYTF.

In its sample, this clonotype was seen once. In DNA, the CDR3 is TGTGCCAGCAGCTTAGATCGTCGGAACACTGAAGCTTTCTTT. Residues: CASSLDRRNTEAFF. The V and J genes are TRBV7-9 and TRBJ1-1; no firm D call. Deletions cut 1 base from V and 1 base from J, with 7 bases between. The CDR3 length is 14 residues. Germline V CDR1 and CDR2: SEHNR, FQNEAQ (reference sequence). The whole variable domain, filled in from reference TRBV7-9 and TRBJ1-1, reads DTGVSQNPRHKITKRGQNVTFRCDPISEHNRLYWYRQTLGQGPEFLTYFQNEAQLEKSRLLSDRFSAERPKGSFSTLEIQRTEQGDSAMYLCASSLDRRNTEAFFGQGTRLTVV.

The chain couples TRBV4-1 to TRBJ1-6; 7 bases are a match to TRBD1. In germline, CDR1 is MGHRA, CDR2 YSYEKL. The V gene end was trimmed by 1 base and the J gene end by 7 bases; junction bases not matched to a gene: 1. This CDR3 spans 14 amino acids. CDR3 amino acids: CASSQGQGNSPLHF. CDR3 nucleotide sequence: TGCGCCAGCAGCCAAGGACAGGGAAATTCACCCCTCCACTTT.

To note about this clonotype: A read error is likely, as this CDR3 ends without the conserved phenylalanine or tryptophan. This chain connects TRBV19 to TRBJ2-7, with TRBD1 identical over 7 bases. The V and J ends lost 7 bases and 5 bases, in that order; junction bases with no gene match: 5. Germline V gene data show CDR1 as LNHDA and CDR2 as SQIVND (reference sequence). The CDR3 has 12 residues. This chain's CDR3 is CASTSQGDEQYL. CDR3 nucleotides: TGTGCCAGTACATCCCAGGGGGACGAGCAGTACTTA.

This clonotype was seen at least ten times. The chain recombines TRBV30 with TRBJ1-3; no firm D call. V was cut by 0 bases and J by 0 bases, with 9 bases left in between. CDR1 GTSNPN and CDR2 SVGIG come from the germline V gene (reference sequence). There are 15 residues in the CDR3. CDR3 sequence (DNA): TGTGCCTGGAGTGTTGGTCTGACCTCTGGAAACACCATATATTTT. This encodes CAWSVGLTSGNTIYF.

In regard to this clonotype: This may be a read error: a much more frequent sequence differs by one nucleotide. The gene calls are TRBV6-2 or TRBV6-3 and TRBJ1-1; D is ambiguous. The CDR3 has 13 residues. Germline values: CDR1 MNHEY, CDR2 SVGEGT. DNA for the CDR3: TGTGCCAGCAGTTACTCGAAAACGGGTGAGGCTCTCTTT. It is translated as CASSYSKTGEALF.

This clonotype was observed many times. This chain's CDR3 is CATSDSSSYEQYF. The CDR3 nucleotides are TGTGCCACCAGTGATTCCAGCTCCTACGAGCAGTACTTC. The J gene is TRBJ2-7, the V gene TRBV24-1; D is undetermined. The CDR3 is 13 amino acids. The V gene's germline CDR1 is KGHDR and CDR2 SFDVKD. The ends were cut back, 2 bases at V and 0 bases at J, with 4 bases in the middle.

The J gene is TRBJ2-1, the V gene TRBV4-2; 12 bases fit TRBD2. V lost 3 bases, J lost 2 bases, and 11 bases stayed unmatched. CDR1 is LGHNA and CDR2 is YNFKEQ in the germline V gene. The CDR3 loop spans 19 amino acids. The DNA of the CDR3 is TGTGCCAGCAGCCATCGACTAGCGGGGGCCACAACTACCTACAATGAGCAGTTCTTC. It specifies CASSHRLAGATTTYNEQFF.